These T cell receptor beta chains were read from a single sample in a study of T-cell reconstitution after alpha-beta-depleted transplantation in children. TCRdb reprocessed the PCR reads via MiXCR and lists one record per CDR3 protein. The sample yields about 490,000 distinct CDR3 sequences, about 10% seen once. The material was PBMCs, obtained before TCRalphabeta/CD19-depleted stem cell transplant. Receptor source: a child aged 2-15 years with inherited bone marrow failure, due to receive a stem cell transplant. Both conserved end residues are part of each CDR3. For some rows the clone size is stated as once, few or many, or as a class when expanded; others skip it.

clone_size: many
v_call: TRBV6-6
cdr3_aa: CASTGVETQYF

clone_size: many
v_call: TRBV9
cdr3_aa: CASSVKHGEKLFF

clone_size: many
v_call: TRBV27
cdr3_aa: CASSAGGGNAKNIQYF

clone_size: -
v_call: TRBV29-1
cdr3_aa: CSVAGTRPLNEQFF

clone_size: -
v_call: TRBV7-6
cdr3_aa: CASSADRNTEAFF

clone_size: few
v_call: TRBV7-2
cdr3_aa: CASSYFGGLTTDTQYF

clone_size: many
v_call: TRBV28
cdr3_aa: CASSFGGDTGELFF

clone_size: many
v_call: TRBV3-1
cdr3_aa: CASSPGGVAQYF

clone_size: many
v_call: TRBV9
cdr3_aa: CASSVAGGNTGELFF

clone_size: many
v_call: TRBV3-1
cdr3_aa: CASSPPWGYEQYF

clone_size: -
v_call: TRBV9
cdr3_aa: CASSVGPGSQREFIYEQFF

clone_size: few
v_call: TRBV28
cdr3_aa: CASSLASESSYNEQFF

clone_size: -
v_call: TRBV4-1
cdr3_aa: CASSQSPGQSFTDTQYF

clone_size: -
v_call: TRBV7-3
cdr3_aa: CASIAGELYEQYF

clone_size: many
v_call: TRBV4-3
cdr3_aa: CASSQGVSAATYEQYF

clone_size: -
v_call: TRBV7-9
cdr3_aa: CASSLVGRGLSYEQYF

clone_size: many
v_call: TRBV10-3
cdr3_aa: CAISEVVIRGYTF

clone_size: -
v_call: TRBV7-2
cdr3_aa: CASSLAWSPYNEQFF

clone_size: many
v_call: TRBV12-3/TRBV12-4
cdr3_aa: CASSLVTGVSYEQYF

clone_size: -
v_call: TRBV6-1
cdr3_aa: CASSRRGSGSSGEQFF

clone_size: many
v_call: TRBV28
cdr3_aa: CASSSTGLSGNTIYF

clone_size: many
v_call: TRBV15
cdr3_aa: CATSRAFSETQYF

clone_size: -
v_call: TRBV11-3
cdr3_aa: CASSPYRDSNEQFF

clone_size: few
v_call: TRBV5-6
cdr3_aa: CASSLFGLPYPPHSYEQYF

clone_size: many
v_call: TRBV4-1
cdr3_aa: CASSQRIMQGATDTQYF

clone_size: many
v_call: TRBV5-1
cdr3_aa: CASSRGTSQETQYF

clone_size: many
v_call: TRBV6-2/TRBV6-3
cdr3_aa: CASSYGNSNQPQHF

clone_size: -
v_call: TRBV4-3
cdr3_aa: CASSQEERAGTGGLFF

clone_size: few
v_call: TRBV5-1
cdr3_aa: CASPKRVPRSTEAFF

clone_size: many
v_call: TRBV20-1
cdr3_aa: CSAREARGSNEQFF

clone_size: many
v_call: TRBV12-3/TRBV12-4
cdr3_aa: CASSPRPGTDSYGYTF

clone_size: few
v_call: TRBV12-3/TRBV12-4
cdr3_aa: CASSSEGRGALETQYF

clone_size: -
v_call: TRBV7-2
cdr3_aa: CASSLAPAMGSYGYTF

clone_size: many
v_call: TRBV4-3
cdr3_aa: CASSQDRAGNTGELFF

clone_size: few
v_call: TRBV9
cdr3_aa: CASSVGPTGSGTGELFF

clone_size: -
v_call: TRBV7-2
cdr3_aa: CASSLVFPSTDTQYF

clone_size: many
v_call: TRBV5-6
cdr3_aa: CASTPRLAGTGRDEQFF